The next 9 T cell receptor beta chains were all read from a single sample in a study of T-cell memory formation after mild COVID-19. One entry per CDR3 protein results from TCRdb running MiXCR on the 5' RACE reads. The sample contains approximately 270,000 distinct CDR3 sequences, 15% to 20% of which appear only once. Sequencing input: PBMCs or a T cell subset sorted from them (not recorded which). The receptors derive from a man between 18 and 35 years old who had mild COVID-19 (a few samples of this study predate the infection). Cell type and time point are not known.

This clonotype was found a few times. The genes are TRBV7-2 and TRBJ2-7; 12 bases match TRBD2. V gave up 5 bases and J gave up 2 bases; unmatched junction bases: 7. This CDR3 region has 16 residues. Germline V gives CDR1 SGHTA, CDR2 FQGNSA. The CDR3 bases are TGTGCCAGCAGCCGAGGGCCTAGCGGGGGGGCCTACGAGCAGTACGTC. Protein product: CASSRGPSGGAYEQYV.

The chain combines TRBV4-3 with TRBJ2-2; D gene uncertain. V lost 0 bases to trimming and J lost 4 bases, with 6 bases between them. CDR3 length: 14 amino acids. CDR1 is LGHNA and CDR2 is YSLEER in the germline V gene. The CDR3: CASSQEQFTGELFF. The CDR3 bases are TGCGCCAGCAGCCAAGAACAGTTCACCGGGGAGCTGTTTTTT.

The sample holds a few counts of this clonotype. The chain recombines TRBV20-1 with TRBJ2-7; D unresolved. The CDR3 covers 12 residues. CDR1 and CDR2 (germline): DFQATT, SNEGSKA (reference sequence). V was cut by 1 base and J by 4 bases, with 8 bases left in between. The CDR3 nucleotides read TGCAGTGCTAGAGGTCCGCTTTACGAGCAGTACTTC. Amino acid sequence: CSARGPLYEQYF.

This clonotype has at least ten counts. This chain uses TRBV11-2 with TRBJ2-6; D not certain. The CDR3 length is 14 residues. Germline CDR1 and CDR2: SGHAT and FQNNGV. Trimming removed 3 bases from V and 0 bases from J, with 3 bases in between. The CDR3 spells CASSLNSGANVLTF. The CDR3 DNA sequence: TGTGCCAGCAGCTTGAACTCTGGGGCCAACGTCCTGACTTTC.

This clonotype was seen a few times. The chain is built from TRBV7-9 and TRBJ2-7; 7 bases are a match to TRBD1. V was pared by 3 bases and J by 5 bases, with 4 bases of the junction left unmatched. This CDR3 has 13 amino acids. CDR1 and CDR2 (germline): SEHNR, FQNEAQ (reference sequence). The DNA for the CDR3 is TGTGCCAGCAGCTTTGACAGGGTCCACGAGCAGTACTTC. Protein product: CASSFDRVHEQYF.

The chain recombines TRBV7-2 with TRBJ2-1; 7 nucleotides match TRBD1. The J segment lost 5 bases and the V segment lost 8 bases, leaving 9 bases of the junction unmatched. The germline CDR1 and CDR2 sequences are SGHTA and FQGNSA. The CDR3 sequence is 14 residues long. The CDR3 sequence is CASAPGQPNNEQFF. In DNA form, the CDR3 reads TGTGCCAGCGCCCCGGGACAGCCTAACAATGAGCAGTTCTTC.

This chain connects TRBV18 to TRBJ1-5, with TRBD1 matching over 10 bases. This CDR3 has 17 amino acids. J lost 4 bases, V lost 2 bases, and 8 bases had no gene match. In germline, CDR1 is KGHSH, CDR2 LQKENI. The CDR3 DNA sequence: TGTGCCAGCTCACCATTTACCGGGACAGGGGTAAATCAGCCCCAGCATTTT. Translation gives CASSPFTGTGVNQPQHF.

This rearrangement joins TRBV4-2 to TRBJ2-3; no definite D call. The V end was cut by 0 bases, the J end by 0 bases, with 13 bases between. The germline gives CDR1 LGHNA, CDR2 YNFKEQ. The CDR3 loop spans 17 amino acids. The CDR3 nucleotides are TGTGCCAGCAGCCAAGAAAGCGTCCCCCCAAGCACAGATACGCAGTATTTT. Protein sequence: CASSQESVPPSTDTQYF.

This clonotype has only a few counts. This chain connects TRBV20-1 to TRBJ2-1, with TRBD2 as a possible D gene (5 bases). The CDR3 has 15 residues. Germline CDR1 is DFQATT and CDR2 is SNEGSKA (reference sequence). V lost 3 bases and J 2 bases, leaving 14 bases between the germline ends. The CDR3 region is CSASTGGGTYNEQFF. As DNA, the CDR3 is TGCAGTGCTAGTACCGGAGGAGGCACCTACAATGAGCAGTTCTTC.